Listed here are 18 T cell receptor beta chains from one sample, sequenced in a study of cytomegalovirus exposure and HLA in healthy donors. Both 60 Vbeta primers and 13 Jbeta primers went into the PCR. Here immunoSEQ multiplex PCR was the method, and the copy in TCRdb shows in-frame clones only, minus some. The sample includes 200,000 to 250,000 clones, about 75% of them seen just once. The specimen sequenced was PBMCs. These receptors were collected from a woman aged 25 to 39 in good health and CMV-seronegative.

V and J are TRBV5-1 and TRBJ2-2, with a weak D call TRBD1 (5 bases). Trimming stripped 0 bases from V and 2 bases from J, with 11 bases between. CDR3 length: 16 amino acids. Per the germline V gene, CDR1 is SGHRS and CDR2 is YFSETQ. DNA of the CDR3: TGCGCCAGCAGCTTGGCTGTAGGGGCAAACACCGGGGAGCTGTTTTTT. This sequence encodes CASSLAVGANTGELFF.

The rearrangement links TRBV6-5 to TRBJ2-5, with D possibly TRBD2 on 7 matching bases. The CDR3 spans 15 residues. V lost 5 bases and J 7 bases, leaving 20 bases between the germline ends. Germline CDR1 and CDR2: MNHEY and SVGAGI. CDR3 coding DNA: TGTGCCAGCAGTCGAGAGGGGGGGCGGACGGGGACCCAGTACTTC. It specifies CASSREGGRTGTQYF.

The chain couples TRBV27 to TRBJ1-1; TRBD1 agrees at 10 bases. The CDR3 runs to 12 residues. The germline gives CDR1 MNHEY, CDR2 SMNVEV (reference sequence). The J segment lost 4 bases and the V segment lost 11 bases, leaving 4 bases of the junction unmatched. Here the CDR3 reads CAARQGATEAFF. In DNA form, the CDR3 reads TGTGCCGCCCGACAGGGGGCCACTGAAGCTTTCTTT.

Worth noting for this clone: Within the sample, other DNA sequences also encode this same CDR3. This rearrangement joins TRBV19 to TRBJ1-1, with no clear D. Germline CDR1 is LNHDA and CDR2 is SQIVND (reference sequence). V was shortened by 4 bases and J by 0 bases, with 6 bases between the two germline ends. This CDR3 comprises 13 residues. CDR3: CASSTTVNTEAFF. The CDR3 coding sequence is TGTGCCAGTAGTACCACAGTGAACACTGAAGCTTTCTTT. Full variable domain (missing parts from reference TRBV19 and TRBJ1-1): DGGITQSPKYLFRKEGQNVTLSCEQNLNHDAMYWYRQDPGQGLRLIYYSQIVNDFQKGDIAEGYSVSREKKESFPLTVTSAQKNPTAFYLCASSTTVNTEAFFGQGTRLTVV.

This chain links TRBV19 with TRBJ1-2; a possible D gene is TRBD1 (6 bases). CDR3 length: 14 residues. Trimming stripped 2 bases from V and 4 bases from J, with 11 bases between. The germline gives CDR1 LNHDA, CDR2 SQIVND (reference sequence). The CDR3 reads CASSIMDSTYGYTF. The CDR3 coding sequence is TGTGCCAGTAGTATAATGGACAGTACCTATGGCTACACCTTC.

The chain has TRBV18 and TRBJ2-6; a weak D match, TRBD2 (6 bases). CDR3 length: 16 residues. Trimming took off 10 bases at V and 0 bases at J, with 16 bases between the two ends. Germline V lookup: CDR1 KGHSH, CDR2 LQKENI. DNA of the CDR3: TGTGCCACCCGGACTACCAATTTCTCTGGGGCCAACGTCCTGACTTTC. This sequence encodes CATRTTNFSGANVLTF.

The chain combines TRBV5-1 with TRBJ1-1; TRBD1 agrees at 8 bases. Germline lookup yields CDR1 SGHRS and CDR2 YFSETQ. V shed 4 bases and J 1 base; nucleotides not matched to a gene: 6. This CDR3 comprises 15 residues. CDR3 in DNA: TGCGCCAGCAGCCCGCAGGGGGCAGGGAACACTGAAGCTTTCTTT. Translation: CASSPQGAGNTEAFF.

This chain links TRBV27 with TRBJ2-7, with 12 bases lining up with TRBD1. The J segment lost 5 bases and the V segment lost 5 bases, leaving 10 bases of the junction unmatched. The CDR3 extends over 16 amino acids. Germline CDR1 is MNHEY and CDR2 is SMNVEV (reference sequence). The CDR3: CASSTRDRGQRDEQYF. The CDR3 DNA reads TGTGCCAGCAGTACCCGGGACAGGGGGCAACGGGACGAGCAGTACTTC.

This chain links TRBV5-1 with TRBJ2-3, with 8 bases lining up with TRBD2. CDR3 length: 17 amino acids. J gave up 3 bases and V 0 bases, and 9 bases lay outside the gene matches. Germline V gene sequence: CDR1 SGHRS, CDR2 YFSETQ. CDR3 region: CASSLGYLGTRTDTQYF. CDR3 coding DNA: TGCGCCAGCAGCTTGGGGTACCTGGGGACTAGAACAGATACGCAGTATTTT.

The chain combines TRBV27 with TRBJ1-1; D unclear. The V and J ends lost 5 bases and 4 bases respectively, with 20 bases between them. Looked up from germline, CDR1 is MNHEY and CDR2 is SMNVEV (reference sequence). The CDR3 sequence is 16 residues long. Here the CDR3 reads CASSPGPIHHTTEAFF. The CDR3 coding sequence is TGTGCCAGCAGTCCTGGCCCCATCCACCACACCACTGAAGCTTTCTTT.

J is TRBJ2-2 and V is TRBV6-5, with 10 bases matching TRBD1. Germline-derived CDR1 and CDR2 are MNHEY and SVGAGI. The CDR3 is 14 amino acids. Trimming took 5 bases from V and 5 from J; bases not matched to a gene: 2. CDR3 amino acids: CASSGTGATGELFF. The CDR3 nucleotides read TGTGCCAGCAGTGGGACAGGGGCGACCGGGGAGCTGTTTTTT.

This chain uses TRBV10-3 with TRBJ2-7; TRBD1 agrees at 7 bases. The J segment lost 5 bases and the V segment lost 0 bases, leaving 10 bases of the junction unmatched. From germline, CDR1 is ENHRY and CDR2 SYGVKD. There are 16 residues in the CDR3. The chain's CDR3 is CAISESGGQVSHEQYF. The CDR3 DNA follows: TGTGCCATCAGTGAGTCCGGAGGACAGGTAAGCCACGAGCAGTACTTC.

CDR3 sequence reads: CASSTSGGRSYEQYF. The CDR3, as DNA: TGTGCCAGCTCTACTAGCGGGGGCCGCTCCTACGAGCAGTACTTC. The V call is TRBV19, the J call TRBJ2-7, with 11 bases fitting TRBD2. The CDR3 length is 15 residues. With V trimmed by 9 bases and J by 0 bases, 7 bases remained unmatched. CDR1 and CDR2 (germline): LNHDA, SQIVND (reference sequence).

The chain has TRBV18 and TRBJ2-5; TRBD2 might be the D (7 bases). CDR1 and CDR2 (germline): KGHSH, LQKENI. The CDR3 extends over 14 amino acids. The V gene lost 9 bases and the J gene lost 5 bases, with 19 bases spanning the gap. The CDR3 spells CASRPRGGEETQYF. The CDR3 DNA sequence: TGTGCCAGTCGCCCGAGGGGGGGCGAGGAGACCCAGTACTTC.

CDR3 coding DNA: TGTGCCAGCTCACCGCAGGGGTGGTACGAGCAGTACTTC. It yields the protein CASSPQGWYEQYF. This chain uses TRBV18 with TRBJ2-7; a weak D match, TRBD1 (6 bases). Germline V gives CDR1 KGHSH, CDR2 LQKENI. The CDR3 sequence is 13 residues long. Trimming removed 3 bases from V and 4 bases from J, with 10 bases in between.

CDR3 in DNA: TGTGCCAGTTCCGGGGGGGAGACCCAGTACTTC. Residues: CASSGGETQYF. The V and J genes are TRBV19 and TRBJ2-5, with 7 positions matching TRBD2. With V trimmed by 8 bases and J by 5 bases, 2 bases remained unmatched. The CDR3 covers 11 residues. Germline assignment: CDR1 LNHDA and CDR2 SQIVND (reference sequence).

This clone has just a few counts. This chain connects TRBV19 to TRBJ1-5; possible D gene TRBD1, 5 bases. The germline CDR1 and CDR2 sequences are LNHDA and SQIVND (reference sequence). Trimming removed 2 bases from V and 3 bases from J, with 14 bases in between. The CDR3 extends over 16 amino acids. CDR3 bases: TGTGCCAGTAGTATAATAAGGGGTGTTGACAATCAGCCCCAGCATTTT. Translated: CASSIIRGVDNQPQHF. Supplemented by reference TRBV19 and TRBJ1-5, the full variable domain reads DGGITQSPKYLFRKEGQNVTLSCEQNLNHDAMYWYRQDPGQGLRLIYYSQIVNDFQKGDIAEGYSVSREKKESFPLTVTSAQKNPTAFYLCASSIIRGVDNQPQHFGDGTRLSIL.

This clone was recorded only once. The rearrangement links TRBV27 to TRBJ2-7; 9 bases are a match to TRBD2. The CDR3 contains 14 residues. V dropped 5 bases and J dropped 9; count of bases not matched to a gene: 11. The V gene's germline CDR1 is MNHEY and CDR2 SMNVEV (reference sequence). The CDR3 protein is CASSPGTSSRGQYF. In DNA, the CDR3 is TGTGCCAGCAGTCCCGGGACTAGCTCACGAGGGCAGTACTTC.